This T cell receptor (beta chain) was identified during a study of blood T cell repertoires in COVID-19. Study details: There were acute and convalescent COVID-19 samples, and they came from the United States, Italy and Spain. The cDNA or gDNA used as material had been derived from T cells, B-cell-depleted T cells, or PBMCs.

This CDR3 comprises 13 residues. CDR1 MDHEN and CDR2 SYDVKM come from the germline V gene. The V gene lost 8 bases and the J gene lost 8 bases, with 18 bases spanning the gap. In the study's own analysis: Nucleated cell counts were estimated from reference gene primer amplification. Sequenced by immunoSEQ multiplex PCR; TCRdb stores in-frame clones only, minus some. D and trimming were read from the DNA, whereas the V and J calls and clone size are those reported in that table. The table shows 98,000 or so clones, with about 91% occurring only once. The sequence derives from a human donor in a cohort sampled during active COVID-19. The specimen sequenced was peripheral blood. The chain combines TRBV28 with TRBJ1-2, with D tentatively TRBD1 (6 bases). Written as DNA, the CDR3 is TGTGCCAGCCGACTGGACAGTGCGGAGGGCTACACCTTC. It is translated as CASRLDSAEGYTF.